The TCR beta chain under discussion was sequenced for a study of T cell repertoires in cytomegalovirus infection. Study summary: HLA-B-restricted CMV epitopes that are well studied, plus recently identified HLA-C-restricted ones, were used by the study. From public TCR beta signatures came an indication of both CMV infection and matching HLA type.

As regards this clonotype: Its specificity is unknown.

Via MiXCR, TCRdb re-called the reads, giving one row per CDR3 protein. The sample carries roughly 170,000 distinct CDR3 sequences, about a fifth recorded once. Overall study findings and caveats: Identification of carriers of CMV plus the relevant HLA was performed using cumulative public TCR beta family frequency. Dominating the ex vivo response were TCR beta clonotypes that were CMV-specific and HLA-C-restricted.

The CDR3 length is 14 residues. Germline V lookup: CDR1 SGHTA, CDR2 FQGNSA. Trimming shortened V by 8 bases and J by 0 bases, and 13 bases separated the two germline ends. This specimen consisted of CD8+ T cells from cultured PBMCs, obtained from culture after CMV antigen stimulation. The source is a human donor in good health (CMV status not recorded). Some clones in this sample may be carry-over from other donors' samples. This chain connects TRBV7-2 to TRBJ2-5; unclear D gene. The CDR3: CASLPDNYQETQYF. CDR3 DNA sequence: TGTGCCAGCCTACCCGACAATTACCAAGAGACCCAGTACTTC.